Below, one TCR beta chain is given with its context. Its antigen is as yet unknown. Germline V lookup: CDR1 SGDLS, CDR2 YYNGEE. This CDR3 region has 17 residues. Trimming removed 3 bases from V and 0 bases from J; junction bases left unmatched: 7. This entry is derived from a study of CD8+ T cells in alopecia areata. Study-wide results and caveats: Scalp sequencing captures resident alphabeta T cells of normal skin too. Normal scalp had lower clonality than lesional scalp, with alopecia totalis/universalis lesions showing this most strongly.

TCR sequencing used cDNA made by reverse transcription of extracted RNA. Libraries were prepared by immunoSEQ multiplex PCR; TCRdb keeps only in-frame clonotypes and omits some of them. The sample yields about 200,000 clones, about 56% seen once. The sequencing sample was made of CD8+ T cells sorted from blood. The J gene is TRBJ2-2, the V gene TRBV9, with 8 bases identical to TRBD1. This TCR was recovered from a human donor in good health. This CDR3 reads CASSDGQGSPNTGELFF. DNA of the CDR3: TGTGCCAGCAGCGACGGACAGGGAAGCCCGAACACCGGGGAGCTGTTTTTT.